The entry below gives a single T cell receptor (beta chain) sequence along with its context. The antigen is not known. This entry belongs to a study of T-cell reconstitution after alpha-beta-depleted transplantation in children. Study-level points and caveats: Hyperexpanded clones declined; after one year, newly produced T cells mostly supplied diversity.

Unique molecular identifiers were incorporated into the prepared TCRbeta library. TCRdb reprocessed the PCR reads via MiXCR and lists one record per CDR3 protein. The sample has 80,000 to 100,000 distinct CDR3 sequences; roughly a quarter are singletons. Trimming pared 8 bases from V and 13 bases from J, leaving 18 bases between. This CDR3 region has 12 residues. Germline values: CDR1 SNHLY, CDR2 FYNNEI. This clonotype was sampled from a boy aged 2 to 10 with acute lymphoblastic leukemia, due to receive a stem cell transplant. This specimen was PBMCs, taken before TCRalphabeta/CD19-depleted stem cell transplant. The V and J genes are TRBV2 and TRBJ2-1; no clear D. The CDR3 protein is CASAETSIHQFF. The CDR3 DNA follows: TGTGCCAGCGCAGAAACATCCATCCACCAGTTCTTC.